This TCR beta chain was sequenced during a study of cytomegalovirus exposure and HLA in healthy donors. This clone was recorded only once. Its antigen is as yet unknown. Germline V gene lookup returns CDR1 SNHLY and CDR2 FYNNEI. V gave up 2 bases and J gave up 10 bases; unmatched junction bases: 4. This CDR3 has 13 amino acids. Points from the study as a whole: 150 to 200 TCR beta chains were listed as cytomegalovirus-associated. Researchers reportedly found TCR beta sequences accurately predicted most subjects' HLA-A and HLA-B alleles.

The PCR employed 60 Vbeta primers together with 13 Jbeta primers. Profiled with immunoSEQ multiplex PCR; TCRdb holds only in-frame clones, not every one. The table shows fewer than 200,000 clones, with under 90% occurring only once. This receptor was identified in a male donor in good health and CMV-seronegative. The sequenced sample was PBMCs. V gene TRBV2 combines with J gene TRBJ2-2; the match to TRBD2 covers 7 bases. CDR3 sequence: CASSEYEREELFF. The CDR3 DNA sequence: TGTGCCAGCAGTGAATACGAGCGGGAGGAGCTGTTTTTT.